The 27 T cell receptor beta chains presented below share a single source sample, sequenced in a study of T cells in Graves' hyperthyroidism and ophthalmopathy. Amplified TCR beta CDR3 regions derived from RNA transcripts. The study used the HTBI primer set for a first-round RT-PCR of the TCR CDR3. TCRdb used MiXCR to reprocess the multiplex PCR reads, holding one entry per CDR3 protein. The repertoire consists of 550,000 to 650,000 distinct CDR3 sequences, with roughly 14% occurring once and the leading ten covering more than 4.5%. Material: blood. The source of these receptors is a woman in her thirties with Graves' hyperthyroidism that later progressed to Graves' ophthalmopathy.

This clonotype was recorded at least ten times. The V and J genes are TRBV29-1 and TRBJ2-6; TRBD1 aligns across 9 bases. The junction had 10 bases not matched to a gene; V was cut back by 1 base and J by 0 bases. Germline assignment: CDR1 SQVTM and CDR2 ANQGSEA. The CDR3 totals 19 residues. CDR3 in DNA: TGCAGCGTTGAAGTCGAGGGAGGGACAGGGAGCTCTGGGGCCAACGTCCTGACTTTC. Translated, it gives CSVEVEGGTGSSGANVLTF. Full variable domain (outside the CDR3, taken from reference TRBV29-1 and TRBJ2-6): SAVISQKPSRDICQRGTSLTIQCQVDSQVTMMFWYRQQPGQSLTLIATANQGSEATYESGFVIDKFPISRPNLTFSTLTVSNMSPEDSSIYLCSVEVEGGTGSSGANVLTFGAGSRLTVL.

The table lists this clonotype with many counts. The chain links TRBV2 to TRBJ1-2; D remains unclear. The V gene lost 3 bases and the J gene lost 4 bases, with 9 bases spanning the gap. The germline V gene has CDR1 SNHLY and CDR2 FYNNEI. This CDR3 has 13 residues. The CDR3 DNA reads TGTGCCAGCAGTGAGGATAGTACCTATGGCTACACCTTC. It translates to CASSEDSTYGYTF.

This clonotype was recorded at least ten times. This chain connects TRBV6-2 or TRBV6-3 to TRBJ2-7, with a weak D call TRBD1 (6 bases). Per germline, CDR1 MNHEY and CDR2 SVGEGT. The CDR3 loop spans 18 amino acids. V shed 2 bases and J shed 2 bases, with 22 bases lying between them. Here the CDR3 DNA reads TGTGCCAGCAGTTACGCCGGGACAAGGTCTATAGGAGCCTACGAGCAGTACTTC. Encoded protein: CASSYAGTRSIGAYEQYF.

The CDR3 sequence is CASSGAGQETQYF. CDR3 nucleotides: TGTGCCAGCAGCGGGGCGGGACAAGAGACCCAGTACTTC. This chain links TRBV5-4 with TRBJ2-5; a possible D gene is TRBD2 (6 bases). The V and J ends lost 4 bases and 2 bases respectively, with 9 bases between them. The CDR3 loop spans 13 amino acids. Germline V gene lookup returns CDR1 SGHNT and CDR2 YYREEE (reference sequence).

The CDR3 is CASNLSEKLFF. The CDR3 DNA reads TGTGCCAGCAACTTGAGTGAAAAACTGTTTTTT. The chain combines TRBV7-2 with TRBJ1-4, with D uncertain. V gave up 7 bases and J gave up 7 bases, with 7 bases separating them. Looked up from germline, CDR1 is SGHTA and CDR2 is FQGNSA. This CDR3 contains 11 residues.

The V and J genes are TRBV10-2 and TRBJ1-3; D is perhaps TRBD1 (5 bases). This CDR3 contains 14 residues. The V and J ends lost 0 bases and 4 bases respectively, with 7 bases between them. The germline V gene encodes CDR1 WSHSY and CDR2 SAAADI. The DNA of the CDR3 is TGCGCCAGCAGTGAGTCAGGGGCAGGAAACACCATATATTTT. It codes for CASSESGAGNTIYF.

The sample holds a few counts of this clonotype. CDR3 protein: CASSYLGRAQETQYF. The CDR3 bases are TGTGCCAGCAGTTACTTGGGACGCGCACAAGAGACCCAGTACTTC. The rearrangement joins TRBV6-9 to TRBJ2-5; either TRBD1 or TRBD2 may supply D (5 bases each). Per the germline V gene, CDR1 is MNHGY and CDR2 is SVAAGI. The germline V and J ends were trimmed by 3 bases and 2 bases, with 13 bases remaining between them. The CDR3 consists of 15 residues.

The V gene is TRBV5-1, the J gene TRBJ1-1; 8 bases map to TRBD1. Trimming cost V 4 bases and J 10 bases; bases outside gene matches: 18. CDR1 is SGHRS and CDR2 is YFSETQ in the germline V gene. This CDR3 is built from 16 residues. This chain's CDR3 is CASSLTGDNKAGGAFF. In DNA form, the CDR3 reads TGCGCCAGCAGCCTGACAGGGGATAATAAGGCCGGGGGAGCTTTCTTT.

In this sample, this clonotype turned up many times. V gene TRBV12-3 or TRBV12-4 combines with J gene TRBJ2-7, with D possibly matching TRBD1 (6 bases). The CDR3 is made up of 13 amino acids. V was cut by 5 bases and J by 3 bases, with 11 bases left in between. CDR3 protein: CASSGGHRYEQYF. In DNA, the CDR3 is TGTGCCAGCAGTGGGGGACATCGCTACGAGCAGTACTTC.

This clonotype came up once. Since a much larger clone is just one base distant, this may be a read error. The V and J genes are TRBV3-1 and TRBJ2-1; 13 bases match TRBD2. The CDR3 has 16 amino acids. V lost 1 base and J lost 8; bases outside the gene matches: 5. From germline, CDR1 is LGHDT and CDR2 YNNKEL (reference sequence). For the CDR3, the DNA is TGTGCCAGCAGCCAAGGTGGACTAGCGGGAGCCGATGAGCAGTTCTTC. It is translated as CASSQGGLAGADEQFF.

This clonotype was seen a few times. This chain connects TRBV30 to TRBJ1-5; D unclear. Germline-derived CDR1 and CDR2 are GTSNPN and SVGIG (reference sequence). Trimming pared 4 bases from V and 3 bases from J, leaving 10 bases between. The CDR3 totals 13 residues. The CDR3 sequence: CAWTSGVNQPQHF. CDR3 bases: TGTGCCTGGACATCCGGGGTCAATCAGCCCCAGCATTTT.

This clonotype was counted many times. The chain links TRBV6-2 or TRBV6-3 to TRBJ2-1; D call uncertain. The CDR3 consists of 13 residues. With 6 bases removed from V and 8 bases from J, the gap between germline ends came to 14 bases. CDR1 is MNHEY and CDR2 is SVGEGT in the germline V gene. In nucleotides, the CDR3 is TGTGCCAGCAGCCTGCTGGCGGTCGATGAGCAGTTCTTC. Translating it yields CASSLLAVDEQFF.

CDR3 DNA sequence: TGTGCCAGTAGTATTCGACAGGGCTATGGCTACACCTTC. It translates to CASSIRQGYGYTF. The J gene is TRBJ1-2, the V gene TRBV19, with 7 bases identical to TRBD1. This CDR3 is 13 amino acids long. V lost 3 bases and J lost 4; bases outside the gene matches: 2. The germline CDR1 and CDR2 sequences are LNHDA and SQIVND (reference sequence).

The J gene is TRBJ1-6, the V gene TRBV19, with D hard to call. Germline lookup yields CDR1 LNHDA and CDR2 SQIVND (reference sequence). This CDR3 comprises 15 residues. Trimming took off 5 bases at V and 9 bases at J, with 17 bases between the two ends. This chain's CDR3 is CASSANWERISPLHF. CDR3 bases: TGTGCCAGTAGTGCCAATTGGGAGAGGATTTCACCCCTCCACTTT.

In its sample, this clonotype was seen many times. This rearrangement joins TRBV12-3 or TRBV12-4 to TRBJ1-3; D uncertain. This CDR3 has 15 residues. Between the trimmed V and J ends, which lost 2 bases and 6 bases, there was a span of 14 bases. The CDR3 DNA reads as TGTGCCAGCAGTTTAAGCGCAGGACGTGAAAACACCATATATTTT. This sequence encodes CASSLSAGRENTIYF.

This clonotype came up a few times. This chain links TRBV7-3 with TRBJ2-2, with 11 bases identical to TRBD1. The ends lost 5 bases at V and 4 bases at J; junction bases unmatched: 6. The germline gives CDR1 SGHTA, CDR2 FQGTGA. The CDR3 consists of 16 residues. The CDR3 DNA sequence: TGTGCCAGCAGCCCCCACGGGACAGGGGGCACCGGGGAGCTGTTTTTT. This codes for CASSPHGTGGTGELFF.

The gene calls are TRBV11-2 and TRBJ1-4; D is possibly TRBD1 (6 bases). Between the trimmed V and J ends, which lost 0 bases and 7 bases, there was a span of 18 bases. The CDR3 consists of 17 residues. CDR1 and CDR2 from the germline V gene are SGHAT and FQNNGV. CDR3 residues: CASSLDGRGRGGEKLFF. The DNA for the CDR3 is TGTGCCAGCAGCTTAGACGGACGGGGGAGAGGGGGTGAAAAACTGTTTTTT.

This clonotype occurred many times. The V gene is TRBV7-8, the J gene TRBJ1-1, with D tentatively TRBD1 (5 bases). Per germline, CDR1 SGHVS and CDR2 FQNEAQ. Trimming removed 0 bases from V and 0 bases from J, with 17 bases in between. CDR3 length equals 18 residues. The DNA of the CDR3 is TGTGCCAGCAGCTTAGCTCGGGAGGGGCGAAGGATGAACACTGAAGCTTTCTTT. Encoded protein: CASSLAREGRRMNTEAFF.

This rearrangement joins TRBV12-5 to TRBJ2-1, with D unresolved. The ends were cut back, 0 bases at V and 7 bases at J, with 7 bases in the middle. This CDR3 is 13 amino acids long. Germline loops: CDR1 LGHNT, CDR2 FRNRAP. The CDR3 protein is CASGLVANNEQFF. The CDR3 nucleotides read TGTGCTAGTGGTTTGGTGGCAAATAATGAGCAGTTCTTC.

This clonotype came up many times. This chain joins TRBV6-1 and TRBJ1-4; a possible D gene is TRBD1 (5 bases). This CDR3 comprises 15 residues. Germline loops: CDR1 MNHNS, CDR2 SASEGT. Trimming removed 6 bases from V and 8 bases from J, with 19 bases in between. This CDR3 reads CASRERAEGREKLFF. The CDR3 nucleotides read TGTGCCAGCAGGGAAAGGGCCGAGGGGAGGGAAAAACTGTTTTTT.

This clonotype was seen only a few times. V gene TRBV18 combines with J gene TRBJ2-2, with a tentative D call TRBD1 (5 bases). From germline, CDR1 is KGHSH and CDR2 LQKENI. CDR3 length equals 16 residues. V was trimmed by 0 bases and J by 8 bases, leaving 16 bases between them. The CDR3 bases are TGTGCCAGCTCACCACCATGGCACAGGTCATCAGGGGAGCTGTTTTTT. It yields the protein CASSPPWHRSSGELFF. Using reference TRBV18 and TRBJ2-2 for the parts outside the CDR3, the full variable domain is NAGVMQNPRHLVRRRGQEARLRCSPMKGHSHVYWYRQLPEEGLKFMVYLQKENIIDESGMPKERFSAEFPKEGPSILRIQQVVRGDSAAYFCASSPPWHRSSGELFFGEGSRLTVL.

In the case of this clonotype: Possible read error: a much larger clone is one base away. The V and J genes are TRBV11-2 and TRBJ2-6; TRBD1 matches at 12 bases. Germline loops: CDR1 SGHAT, CDR2 FQNNGV. This CDR3 has 16 residues. The CDR3 sequence is CASSLGQGAGADVLTF. The CDR3 DNA sequence: TGTGCCAGCAGCTTGGGACAGGGGGCTGGGGCCGACGTCCTGACTTTC.

In regard to this clonotype: This may be a read error, as it is one base from a much larger clone. The chain couples TRBV19 to TRBJ2-1; D might be TRBD2 (5 bases). Deletions cut 10 bases from V and 0 bases from J, with 13 bases between. Germline V CDR1 and CDR2: LNHDA, SQIVND (reference sequence). CDR3 length equals 14 residues. The CDR3 DNA sequence: TGTGCCACCCCTTGGAGGAGCTCCTACAATGAGCAGTTCTTC. It yields the protein CATPWRSSYNEQFF.

This chain joins TRBV6-1 and TRBJ1-1; TRBD1 aligns across 7 bases. CDR1 and CDR2 (germline): MNHNS, SASEGT. V lost 7 bases and J lost 2; bases outside the gene matches: 7. The CDR3 spans 14 residues. The CDR3 nucleotides read TGTGCCAGCACAAAGGGGGACAGAAACACTGAAGCTTTCTTT. It codes for CASTKGDRNTEAFF.

On this clonotype: One base away lies a much larger clone, so this may be a sequencing read error. The V call is TRBV11-3, the J call TRBJ1-2, with D possibly matching TRBD1 (5 bases). The V end lost 2 bases, the J end lost 6 bases, and 13 bases lay between the germline ends. Germline loops: CDR1 SGHNT, CDR2 YENEEA. The CDR3 length is 14 residues. The CDR3 DNA reads TGTGCCAGCAGCTTATCTGGGGCAAAACATGGCTACACCTTC. Encoded protein: CASSLSGAKHGYTF.

The table lists this clonotype with many counts. The rearrangement links TRBV28 to TRBJ2-7; 8 bases align to TRBD2. Germline values: CDR1 MDHEN, CDR2 SYDVKM. The ends lost 1 base at V and 0 bases at J; junction bases unmatched: 8. This CDR3 spans 17 amino acids. The CDR3 DNA reads as TGTGCCAGCAGTTTATCCGCGTTAGCGGGAAGCTCCTACGAGCAGTACTTC. This sequence encodes CASSLSALAGSSYEQYF.

Many counts were recorded for this clonotype. The junction differs from germline at one of its ends, possibly a read error. This chain joins TRBV7-7 and TRBJ2-3; D may be TRBD2 (5 bases). Per germline, CDR1 SSHAT and CDR2 FNYEAQ (reference sequence). The CDR3 spans 13 residues. In nucleotides, the CDR3 is TGTGCTAGCAGCCCGGACTCGATAGATACGCAGTATTTT. This encodes CASSPDSIDTQYF.